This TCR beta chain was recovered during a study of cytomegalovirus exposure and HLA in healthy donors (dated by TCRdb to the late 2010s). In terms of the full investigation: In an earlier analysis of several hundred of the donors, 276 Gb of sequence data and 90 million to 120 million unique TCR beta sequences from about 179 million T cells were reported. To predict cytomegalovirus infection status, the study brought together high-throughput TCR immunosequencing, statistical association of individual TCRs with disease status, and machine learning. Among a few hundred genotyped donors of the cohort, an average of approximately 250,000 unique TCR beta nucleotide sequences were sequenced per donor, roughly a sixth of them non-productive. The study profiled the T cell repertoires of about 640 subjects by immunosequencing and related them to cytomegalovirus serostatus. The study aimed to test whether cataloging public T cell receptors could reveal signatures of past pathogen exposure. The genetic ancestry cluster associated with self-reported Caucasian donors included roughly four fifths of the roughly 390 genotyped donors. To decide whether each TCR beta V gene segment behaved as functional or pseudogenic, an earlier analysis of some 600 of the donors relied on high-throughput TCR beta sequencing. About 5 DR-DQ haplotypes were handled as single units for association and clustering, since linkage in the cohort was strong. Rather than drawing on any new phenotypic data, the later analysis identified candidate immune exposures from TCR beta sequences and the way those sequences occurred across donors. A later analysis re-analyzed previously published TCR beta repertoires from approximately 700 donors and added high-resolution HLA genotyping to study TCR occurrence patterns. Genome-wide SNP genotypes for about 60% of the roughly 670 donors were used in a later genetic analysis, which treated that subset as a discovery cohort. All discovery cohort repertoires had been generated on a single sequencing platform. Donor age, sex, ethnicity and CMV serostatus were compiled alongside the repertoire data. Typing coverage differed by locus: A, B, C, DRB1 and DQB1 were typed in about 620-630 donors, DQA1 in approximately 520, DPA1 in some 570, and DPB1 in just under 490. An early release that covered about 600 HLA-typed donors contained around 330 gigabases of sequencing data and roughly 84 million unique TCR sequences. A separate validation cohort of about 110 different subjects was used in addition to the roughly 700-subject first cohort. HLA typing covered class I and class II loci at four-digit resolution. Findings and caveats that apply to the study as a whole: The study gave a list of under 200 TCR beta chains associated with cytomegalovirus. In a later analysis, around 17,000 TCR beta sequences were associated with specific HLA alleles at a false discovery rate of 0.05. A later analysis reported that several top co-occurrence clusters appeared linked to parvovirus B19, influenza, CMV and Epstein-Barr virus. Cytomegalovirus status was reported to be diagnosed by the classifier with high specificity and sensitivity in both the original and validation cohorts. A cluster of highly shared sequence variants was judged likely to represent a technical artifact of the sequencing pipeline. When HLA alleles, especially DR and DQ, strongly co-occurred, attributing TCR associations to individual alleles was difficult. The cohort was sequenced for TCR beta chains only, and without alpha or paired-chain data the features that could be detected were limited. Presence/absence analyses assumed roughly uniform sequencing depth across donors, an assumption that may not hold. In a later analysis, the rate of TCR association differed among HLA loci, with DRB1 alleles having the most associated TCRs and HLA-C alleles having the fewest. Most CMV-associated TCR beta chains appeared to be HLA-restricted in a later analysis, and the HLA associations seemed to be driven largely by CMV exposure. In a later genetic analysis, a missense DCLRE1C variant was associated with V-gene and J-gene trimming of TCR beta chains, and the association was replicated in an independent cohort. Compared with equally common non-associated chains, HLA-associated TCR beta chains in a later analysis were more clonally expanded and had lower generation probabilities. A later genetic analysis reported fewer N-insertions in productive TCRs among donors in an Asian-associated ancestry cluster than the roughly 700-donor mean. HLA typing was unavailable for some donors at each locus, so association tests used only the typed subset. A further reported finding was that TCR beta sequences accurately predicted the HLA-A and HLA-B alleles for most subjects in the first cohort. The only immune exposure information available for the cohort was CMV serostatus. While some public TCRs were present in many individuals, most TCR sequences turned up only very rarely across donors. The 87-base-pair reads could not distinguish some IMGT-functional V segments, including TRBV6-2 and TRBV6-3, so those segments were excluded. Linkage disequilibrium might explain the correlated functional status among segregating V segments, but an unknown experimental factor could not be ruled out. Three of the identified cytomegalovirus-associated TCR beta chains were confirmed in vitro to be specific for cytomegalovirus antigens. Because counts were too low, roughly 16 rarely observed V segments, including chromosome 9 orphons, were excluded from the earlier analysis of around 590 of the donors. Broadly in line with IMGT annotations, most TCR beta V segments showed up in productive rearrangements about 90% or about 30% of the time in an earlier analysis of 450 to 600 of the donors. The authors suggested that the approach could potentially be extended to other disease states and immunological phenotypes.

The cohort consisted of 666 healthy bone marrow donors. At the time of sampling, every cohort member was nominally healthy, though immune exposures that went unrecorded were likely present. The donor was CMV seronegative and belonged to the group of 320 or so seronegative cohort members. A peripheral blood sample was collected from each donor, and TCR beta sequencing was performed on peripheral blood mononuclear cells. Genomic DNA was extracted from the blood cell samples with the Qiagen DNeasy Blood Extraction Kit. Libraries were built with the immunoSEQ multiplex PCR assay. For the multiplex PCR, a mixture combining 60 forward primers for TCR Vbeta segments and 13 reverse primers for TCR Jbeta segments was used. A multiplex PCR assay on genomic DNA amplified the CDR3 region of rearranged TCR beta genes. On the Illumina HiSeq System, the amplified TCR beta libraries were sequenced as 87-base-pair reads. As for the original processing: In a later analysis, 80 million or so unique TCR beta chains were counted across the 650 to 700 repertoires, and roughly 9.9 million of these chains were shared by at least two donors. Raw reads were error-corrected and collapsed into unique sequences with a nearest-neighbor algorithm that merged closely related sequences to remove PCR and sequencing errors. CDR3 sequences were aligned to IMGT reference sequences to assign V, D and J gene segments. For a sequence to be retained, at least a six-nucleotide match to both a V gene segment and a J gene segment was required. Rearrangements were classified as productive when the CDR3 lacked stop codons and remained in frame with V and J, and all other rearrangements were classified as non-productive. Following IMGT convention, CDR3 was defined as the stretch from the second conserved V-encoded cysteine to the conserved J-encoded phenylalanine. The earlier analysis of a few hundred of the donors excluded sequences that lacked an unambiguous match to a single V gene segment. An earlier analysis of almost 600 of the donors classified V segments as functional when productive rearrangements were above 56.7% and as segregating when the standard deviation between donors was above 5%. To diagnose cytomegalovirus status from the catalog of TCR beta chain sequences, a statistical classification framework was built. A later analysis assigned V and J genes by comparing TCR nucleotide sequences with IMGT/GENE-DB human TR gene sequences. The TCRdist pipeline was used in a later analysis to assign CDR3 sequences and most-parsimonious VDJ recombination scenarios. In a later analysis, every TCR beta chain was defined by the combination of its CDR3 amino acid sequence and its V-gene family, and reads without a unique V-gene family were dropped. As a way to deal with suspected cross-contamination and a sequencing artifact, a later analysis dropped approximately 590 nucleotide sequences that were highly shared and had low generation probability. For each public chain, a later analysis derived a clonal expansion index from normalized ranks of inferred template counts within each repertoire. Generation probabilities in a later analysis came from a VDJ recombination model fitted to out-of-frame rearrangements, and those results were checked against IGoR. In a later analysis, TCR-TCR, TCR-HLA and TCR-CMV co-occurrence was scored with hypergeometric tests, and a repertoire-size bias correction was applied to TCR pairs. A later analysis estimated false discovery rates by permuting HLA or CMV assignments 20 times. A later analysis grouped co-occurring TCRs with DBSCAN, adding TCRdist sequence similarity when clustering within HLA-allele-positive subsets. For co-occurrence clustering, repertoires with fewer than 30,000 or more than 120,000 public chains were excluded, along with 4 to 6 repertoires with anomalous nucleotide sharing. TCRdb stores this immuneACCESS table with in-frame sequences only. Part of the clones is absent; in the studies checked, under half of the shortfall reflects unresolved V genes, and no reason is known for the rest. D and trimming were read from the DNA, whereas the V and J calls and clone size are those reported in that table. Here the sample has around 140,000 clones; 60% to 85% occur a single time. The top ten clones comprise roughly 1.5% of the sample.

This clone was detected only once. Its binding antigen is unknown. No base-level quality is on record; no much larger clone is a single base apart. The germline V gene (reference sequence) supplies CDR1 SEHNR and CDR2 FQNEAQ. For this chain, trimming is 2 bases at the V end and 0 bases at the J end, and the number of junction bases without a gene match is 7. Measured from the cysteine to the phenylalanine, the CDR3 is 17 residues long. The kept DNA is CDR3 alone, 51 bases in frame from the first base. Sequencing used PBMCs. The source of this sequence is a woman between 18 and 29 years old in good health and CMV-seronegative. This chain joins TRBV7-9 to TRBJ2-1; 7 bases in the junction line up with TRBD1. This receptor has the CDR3 CASSLTGVKVSYNEQFF. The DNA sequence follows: TGTGCCAGCAGCTTAACAGGGGTCAAGGTCTCCTACAATGAGCAGTTCTTC.